This T cell receptor beta chain derives from a study of neoadjuvant anti-PD-1 for oral cavity cancer. As for the study in general: Patients without progression received a fourth nivolumab dose around day 43, then surgical resection on days 50-56.

PBMC libraries mostly used about 500 ng of input genomic DNA, with six replicates per sample. The assay was immunoSEQ multiplex PCR, and TCRdb's table has in-frame clones only and misses some. The sample shows approximately 68,000 clones, approximately 87% of them seen only once. CDR1 is MNHEY and CDR2 is SMNVEV in the germline V gene (reference sequence). The CDR3 has 14 residues. The V and J ends lost 3 bases and 7 bases respectively, with 15 bases between them. Study observations and caveats: Only three patients per response group were TCR-analyzed; validation needed.

Details on this clone: Its antigen remains unidentified.

Time point indicated: after neoadjuvant nivolumab, at surgical resection. The patients had HPV-negative, locally advanced oral cavity squamous cell carcinoma. Source: PBMCs, taken after nivolumab (anti-PD-1) treatment. The rearrangement uses TRBV27 and TRBJ1-1; tentatively, D is TRBD1 (6 bases). The TCR comes from a person aged 40 to 85 with oral cavity squamous cell carcinoma. CDR3 nucleotides: TGTGCCAGCAGTTTCAGCGGGGGGCTAGGTGAAGCTTTCTTT. Translating gives CASSFSGGLGEAFF.